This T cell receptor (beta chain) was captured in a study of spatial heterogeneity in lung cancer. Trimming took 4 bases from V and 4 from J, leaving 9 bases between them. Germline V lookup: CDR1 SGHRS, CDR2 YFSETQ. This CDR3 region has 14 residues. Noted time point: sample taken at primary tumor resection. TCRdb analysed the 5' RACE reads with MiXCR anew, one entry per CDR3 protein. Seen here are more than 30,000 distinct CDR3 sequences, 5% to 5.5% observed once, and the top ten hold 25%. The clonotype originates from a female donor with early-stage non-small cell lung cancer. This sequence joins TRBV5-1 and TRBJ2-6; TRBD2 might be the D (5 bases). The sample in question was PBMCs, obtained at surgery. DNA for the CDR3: TGCGCCAGCAGCGACACTAGGGGGGCCAACGTCCTGACTTTC. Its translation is CASSDTRGANVLTF.